Shown below are 24 T cell receptor beta chains from a single sample sequenced in a study of cytomegalovirus exposure and HLA in healthy donors. Assay: immunoSEQ multiplex PCR; the TCRdb copy retains only in-frame clones and omits some. The table lists some 80,000 clones, 96% of them singletons. The sequenced sample was PBMCs. These TCRs come from a man younger than 35 in good health and CMV-seropositive.

J is TRBJ2-2 and V is TRBV7-8, with D perhaps matching TRBD1 (6 bases). This CDR3 region has 14 residues. Per the germline V gene, CDR1 is SGHVS and CDR2 is FQNEAQ. V shed 2 bases and J shed 7 bases, with 11 bases lying between them. For the CDR3, the DNA is TGTGCCAGCAGCTTAAACAGGGTCGTCGGGGAGCTGTTTTTT. Its translation: CASSLNRVVGELFF. Together with reference TRBV7-8 and TRBJ2-2, the CDR3 gives the full variable domain: GAGVSQSPRYKVAKRGQDVALRCDPISGHVSLFWYQQALGQGPEFLTYFQNEAQLDKSGLPSDRFFAERPEGSVSTLKIQRTQQEDSAVYLCASSLNRVVGELFFGEGSRLTVL.

This rearrangement joins TRBV5-8 to TRBJ2-5, with a possible D match to TRBD1 (6 bases). V lost 4 bases and J lost 1, with 14 bases in between. This CDR3 region has 15 residues. Germline V gives CDR1 SGHTS, CDR2 YDEGEE. CDR3 in amino acids: CASSPTPRGQETQYF. CDR3 nucleotides: TGTGCCAGCAGCCCCACCCCCAGGGGCCAAGAGACCCAGTACTTC.

This chain joins TRBV28 and TRBJ2-2; 8 bases match TRBD1. This CDR3 spans 12 amino acids. Trimming cost V 4 bases and J 9 bases; bases outside gene matches: 1. CDR1 is MDHEN and CDR2 is SYDVKM in the germline V gene. CDR3 region: CASSSGGRELFF. The CDR3 nucleotides read TGTGCCAGCAGTTCAGGGGGCCGGGAGCTGTTTTTT. Full variable domain (outside the CDR3, taken from reference TRBV28 and TRBJ2-2): DVKVTQSSRYLVKRTGEKVFLECVQDMDHENMFWYRQDPGLGLRLIYFSYDVKMKEKGDIPEGYSVSREKKERFSLILESASTNQTSMYLCASSSGGRELFFGEGSRLTVL.

The chain employs TRBV7-6 and TRBJ2-3; TRBD2 aligns across 7 bases. Trimming took 4 bases from V and 6 from J; bases not matched to a gene: 7. The CDR3 length is 14 residues. Per germline, CDR1 SGHVS and CDR2 FNYEAQ. This CDR3 is CASSSETGRDTQYF. The DNA for the CDR3 is TGTGCCAGCAGCTCAGAGACCGGGAGGGATACGCAGTATTTT. The full variable domain, its missing parts supplied by reference TRBV7-6 and TRBJ2-3, is GAGVSQSPRYKVTKRGQDVALRCDPISGHVSLYWYRQALGQGPEFLTYFNYEAQQDKSGLPNDRFSAERPEGSISTLTIQRTEQRDSAMYRCASSSETGRDTQYFGPGTRLTVL.

This chain links TRBV6-1 with TRBJ2-7, with 9 nucleotides matching TRBD2. Germline trimming cut 5 bases from V and 1 base from J; bases unmatched to any gene: 3. CDR3 length: 14 amino acids. Germline lookup yields CDR1 MNHNS and CDR2 SASEGT. CDR3 nucleotides: TGTGCCAGCAGTCGACTAGCGGATTCCTACGAGCAGTACTTC. It yields the protein CASSRLADSYEQYF.

In its sample, this clone was seen once. Additional DNA sequences in this sample encode the identical CDR3. This rearrangement joins TRBV4-1 to TRBJ2-1, with 16 nucleotides matching TRBD2. The CDR3 is 18 amino acids. CDR1 and CDR2 from the germline V gene are MGHRA and YSYEKL. Unmatched junction bases numbered 6, after V lost 1 base and J lost 6 bases. CDR3 sequence reads: CASSQGGLAGGPGNEQFF. The CDR3 nucleotides are TGCGCCAGCAGCCAAGGGGGACTAGCGGGAGGGCCGGGCAATGAGCAGTTCTTC.

The J gene is TRBJ2-7, the V gene TRBV7-3, with D perhaps matching TRBD1 (5 bases). Germline V CDR1 and CDR2: SGHTA, FQGTGA. The ends were cut back, 5 bases at V and 2 bases at J, with 13 bases in the middle. This CDR3 spans 14 amino acids. In DNA form, the CDR3 reads TGTGCCAGCAGCCTCGCCACAGGCCCCTACGAGCAGTACTTC. Protein: CASSLATGPYEQYF.

CDR3 DNA: TGTGCCAGCAGATCGGGACAGGGATCCAATCAGCCCCAGCATTTT. Protein product: CASRSGQGSNQPQHF. V is TRBV6-5 and J is TRBJ1-5, with 9 bases lining up with TRBD1. The CDR3 is 15 residues long. With 6 bases clipped from V and 3 bases from J, the junction kept 6 bases outside the gene matches. The germline gives CDR1 MNHEY, CDR2 SVGAGI.

The chain has TRBV18 and TRBJ2-5, with no clear D. Germline V CDR1 and CDR2: KGHSH, LQKENI. V lost 0 bases and J lost 5, with 7 bases in between. The CDR3 runs 13 residues. Written as DNA, the CDR3 is TGTGCCAGCTCACCACCTGAGTTTGAGACCCAGTACTTC. The encoded protein is CASSPPEFETQYF.

The chain uses TRBV28 and TRBJ2-1, with D possibly being TRBD2 (7 bases). The CDR3 runs 13 residues. Germline CDR1 reads MDHEN; CDR2 reads SYDVKM. V was shortened by 3 bases and J by 7 bases, with 10 bases between the two germline ends. The CDR3 loop is CASSLGGGNEQFF. The CDR3, as DNA: TGTGCCAGCAGTTTGGGAGGGGGAAATGAGCAGTTCTTC.

The V and J genes are TRBV10-2 and TRBJ2-1; D gene uncertain. Trimming removed 3 bases at V and 10 bases at J, with 16 bases between. This CDR3 is 14 amino acids long. Germline V gene sequence: CDR1 WSHSY, CDR2 SAAADI. The CDR3 sequence: CASSDTVQLDEQFF. CDR3 nucleotides: TGCGCCAGCAGTGATACAGTACAACTCGACGAGCAGTTCTTC.

The chain links TRBV4-1 to TRBJ1-3; the D is unclear. V was clipped by 4 bases and J by 6 bases, with 4 bases between them. CDR3 length: 11 residues. Germline V gene data show CDR1 as MGHRA and CDR2 as YSYEKL. CDR3 bases: TGCGCCAGCAGCCTCTTAAACACCATATATTTT. Its translation is CASSLLNTIYF.

The chain carries TRBV5-1 and TRBJ2-1; 9 bases fit TRBD2. Germline CDR1 SGHRS, CDR2 YFSETQ. J was trimmed by 8 bases and V by 4 bases; bases with no gene match: 16. CDR3 size: 17 residues. The CDR3 nucleotides read TGCGCCAGCAGCCACCTCCCGGGAGTAGCGGGAGTGGATGAGCAGTTCTTC. Amino acid sequence: CASSHLPGVAGVDEQFF.

The V call is TRBV12-5, the J call TRBJ1-1; perhaps TRBD1 as D (6 bases). There are 18 residues in the CDR3. The germline V gene encodes CDR1 LGHNT and CDR2 FRNRAP. V was shortened by 0 bases and J by 0 bases, with 17 bases between the two germline ends. The CDR3 DNA sequence: TGTGCTAGTGGTTTGGTACCTTGGGACACCTCTATGAACACTGAAGCTTTCTTT. It translates to CASGLVPWDTSMNTEAFF.

This clone was seen a single time. The rearrangement uses TRBV30 and TRBJ2-5; 9 positions agree with TRBD1. There are 14 residues in the CDR3. The J segment lost 2 bases and the V segment lost 1 base, leaving 2 bases of the junction unmatched. The germline V gene has CDR1 GTSNPN and CDR2 SVGIG (reference sequence). The CDR3 DNA is TGTGCCTGGAGTGAGGACAGGGGTCAAGAGACCCAGTACTTC. This encodes CAWSEDRGQETQYF.

V gene TRBV6-5 combines with J gene TRBJ2-7, with a tentative D call TRBD1 (6 bases). Germline V gene lookup returns CDR1 MNHEY and CDR2 SVGAGI. The germline V and J ends were trimmed by 4 bases and 5 bases, with 15 bases remaining between them. The CDR3 contains 14 residues. The CDR3 sequence is CASSSPQGFDEQYF. CDR3 coding DNA: TGTGCCAGCAGTTCCCCGCAGGGGTTCGACGAGCAGTACTTC.

This sequence joins TRBV11-3 and TRBJ2-3; 7 nucleotides agree with TRBD2. The germline V gene has CDR1 SGHNT and CDR2 YENEEA. The CDR3 contains 14 residues. The V and J ends lost 4 bases and 3 bases, in that order; junction bases with no gene match: 4. This chain's CDR3 is CASSSWGGTDTQYF. In nucleotides, the CDR3 is TGTGCCAGCAGCTCTTGGGGGGGGACAGATACGCAGTATTTT.

V gene TRBV5-5 combines with J gene TRBJ1-4; D remains unclear. Per germline, CDR1 SGHKS and CDR2 YYEKEE (reference sequence). The CDR3 consists of 14 residues. V was trimmed by 2 bases and J by 2 bases, leaving 7 bases between them. The CDR3 loop reads CASSFPRTNEKLFF. As DNA, the CDR3 is TGTGCCAGCAGCTTCCCCAGGACTAATGAAAAACTGTTTTTT.

The chain couples TRBV5-1 to TRBJ2-3; tentative D call: TRBD1 (6 bases). This CDR3 contains 14 residues. Germline V lookup: CDR1 SGHRS, CDR2 YFSETQ. V was trimmed by 0 bases and J by 1 base, leaving 6 bases between them. Here the CDR3 DNA reads TGCGCCAGCAGCTTGGCAGGGGGCACAGATACGCAGTATTTT. Translated, it gives CASSLAGGTDTQYF.

V gene TRBV25-1 combines with J gene TRBJ1-2; D ambiguous. Germline V gives CDR1 MGHDK, CDR2 SYGVNS. Trimming removed 3 bases from V and 10 bases from J, with 9 bases in between. The CDR3 has 11 residues. CDR3 DNA: TGTGCCAGCAGTGATCAGGAGGCCTACACCTTC. Protein sequence: CASSDQEAYTF.

The rearrangement links TRBV6-5 to TRBJ1-1; no reliable D call. V gave up 6 bases and J gave up 3 bases, with 14 bases separating them. The CDR3 runs 14 residues. CDR1 MNHEY and CDR2 SVGAGI come from the germline V gene. CDR3 loop: CASSRRPAHTEAFF. As DNA, the CDR3 is TGTGCCAGCAGCCGGAGGCCAGCCCACACTGAAGCTTTCTTT.

This clone has a single count. The V call is TRBV9, the J call TRBJ2-5, with a possible D match to TRBD2 (5 bases). CDR1 is SGDLS and CDR2 is YYNGEE in the germline V gene. This CDR3 comprises 16 residues. V lost 0 bases and J lost 5, with 17 bases in between. The CDR3 region has the DNA TGTGCCAGCAGCGTAGGGCCAAAAAACACGGGGGAGACCCAGTACTTC. It codes for CASSVGPKNTGETQYF. Complete variable domain (other parts from reference TRBV9 and TRBJ2-5): DSGVTQTPKHLITATGQRVTLRCSPRSGDLSVYWYQQSLDQGLQFLIQYYNGEERAKGNILERFSAQQFPDLHSELNLSSLELGDSALYFCASSVGPKNTGETQYFGPGTRLLVL.

The CDR3 here is CAITDRLNQPQHF. In DNA form, the CDR3 reads TGTGCCATCACGGACAGGCTCAATCAGCCCCAGCATTTT. This chain connects TRBV27 to TRBJ1-5; TRBD1 agrees at 7 bases. The CDR3 runs to 13 residues. Unmatched junction bases numbered 6, after V lost 10 bases and J lost 3 bases. Germline CDR1 and CDR2: MNHEY and SMNVEV (reference sequence).

The chain recombines TRBV5-6 with TRBJ2-5; a possible D gene is TRBD2 (5 bases). V was shortened by 1 base and J by 5 bases, with 15 bases between the two germline ends. Germline V gene lookup returns CDR1 SGHDT and CDR2 YYEEEE. This CDR3 spans 15 amino acids. The CDR3 bases are TGTGCCAGCAGCTTGCGGGATAGCTTGGGGGAGACCCAGTACTTC. Amino acids: CASSLRDSLGETQYF.